The 11 T cell receptor beta chains presented below share a single source sample, sequenced in a study of cytomegalovirus exposure and HLA in healthy donors. PCR amplification relied on 60 Vbeta primers (plus 13 Jbeta primers). Generated by immunoSEQ multiplex PCR, the TCRdb table keeps only in-frame clones and is missing some. The sample has 220,000 or so clones; about 77% are singletons. The sequencing sample was made of PBMCs. The receptor set was obtained from a woman aged 25 to 45 in good health and CMV-seronegative.

This chain connects TRBV6-6 to TRBJ1-1, with a tentative D call TRBD1 (6 bases). Germline V gene lookup returns CDR1 MNHNY and CDR2 SVGAGI (reference sequence). The CDR3 is made up of 15 amino acids. V was trimmed by 4 bases and J by 2 bases, leaving 14 bases between them. This CDR3 reads CASSFPGQTNTEAFF. The DNA of the CDR3 is TGTGCCAGCAGTTTCCCCGGACAGACCAACACTGAAGCTTTCTTT.

In this sample, this clone turned up a few times. The gene calls are TRBV6-5 and TRBJ2-1, with 12 bases lining up with TRBD2. Unmatched junction bases numbered 5, after V lost 5 bases and J lost 6 bases. Germline V CDR1 and CDR2: MNHEY, SVGAGI. CDR3 size: 15 residues. The CDR3 bases are TGTGCCAGCAGTACGTCTAGCGGGGGGGCCAATGAGCAGTTCTTC. Protein: CASSTSSGGANEQFF.

The genes are TRBV19 and TRBJ2-1; TRBD1 matches at 8 bases. J lost 4 bases, V lost 3 bases, and 2 bases had no gene match. The CDR3 spans 14 residues. CDR1 is LNHDA, CDR2 SQIVND, per germline (reference sequence). In DNA form, the CDR3 reads TGTGCCAGTAGTATCGGGACAGGTTACAATGAGCAGTTCTTC. Protein: CASSIGTGYNEQFF.

The chain couples TRBV19 to TRBJ2-5, with TRBD2 identical over 14 bases. From germline, CDR1 is LNHDA and CDR2 SQIVND (reference sequence). This CDR3 spans 21 amino acids. Trimming removed 3 bases from V and 0 bases from J; junction bases left unmatched: 15. The CDR3, as DNA: TGTGCCAGTAGTATGGTGGTGCCCGGGACTAGCGGGGGATCCTACCAAGAGACCCAGTACTTC. It is translated as CASSMVVPGTSGGSYQETQYF. The full variable domain, rest sourced from reference TRBV19 and TRBJ2-5, is DGGITQSPKYLFRKEGQNVTLSCEQNLNHDAMYWYRQDPGQGLRLIYYSQIVNDFQKGDIAEGYSVSREKKESFPLTVTSAQKNPTAFYLCASSMVVPGTSGGSYQETQYFGPGTRLLVL.

The genes are TRBV7-6 and TRBJ2-5, with 13 bases identical to TRBD2. CDR3 length equals 18 residues. J gave up 3 bases and V 4 bases, and 11 bases lay outside the gene matches. CDR1 and CDR2 (germline): SGHVS, FNYEAQ. CDR3: CASSSIAGLAGSEETQYF. Written as DNA, the CDR3 is TGTGCCAGCAGCTCGATAGCGGGACTAGCGGGGAGCGAAGAGACCCAGTACTTC.

As concerns this clone: A junction boundary mismatches the germline segment, possibly from a read error. V is TRBV7-9 and J is TRBJ1-1; 10 bases map to TRBD1. CDR1 is SEHNR, CDR2 FQNEAQ, per germline (reference sequence). This CDR3 is built from 14 residues. The CDR3 region is CASRSGQGELEALF. The DNA for the CDR3 is TGTGCCAGCCGCTCAGGACAGGGGGAGTTGGAAGCTTTATTT.

CDR3 loop: CASRWDRQETQYF. CDR3 in DNA: TGCGCCAGCAGGTGGGACAGGCAAGAGACCCAGTACTTC. The chain joins TRBV5-1 to TRBJ2-5; the match to TRBD1 covers 8 bases. J gave up 2 bases and V 5 bases, and 2 bases lay outside the gene matches. Germline CDR1 and CDR2: SGHRS and YFSETQ. This CDR3 contains 13 residues. The variable domain in full, with the rest retrieved from reference TRBV5-1 and TRBJ2-5, is KAGVTQTPRYLIKTRGQQVTLSCSPISGHRSVSWYQQTPGQGLQFLFEYFSETQRNKGNFPGRFSGRQFSNSRSEMNVSTLELGDSALYLCASRWDRQETQYFGPGTRLLVL.

The sample holds one count of this clone. The chain uses TRBV27 and TRBJ2-7; 8 bases are a match to TRBD1. The V gene's germline CDR1 is MNHEY and CDR2 SMNVEV (reference sequence). Trimming removed 5 bases from V and 4 bases from J; junction bases left unmatched: 7. The CDR3 consists of 14 residues. The CDR3 bases are TGTGCCAGCAGTCCCGGGACAGGCCTTTACGAGCAGTACTTC. Its protein is CASSPGTGLYEQYF.

The chain carries TRBV7-2 and TRBJ2-2; D is uncertain. The length of the CDR3 is 14 residues. With 3 bases removed from V and 1 base from J, the gap between germline ends came to 6 bases. The germline V gene encodes CDR1 SGHTA and CDR2 FQGNSA. The CDR3 DNA reads TGTGCCAGCAGCTTCTCGGGGAACACCGGGGAGCTGTTTTTT. Its protein is CASSFSGNTGELFF.

Comments on this clone: Other DNA variants within this sample encode the same CDR3. The rearrangement joins TRBV18 to TRBJ1-1; D unresolved. The CDR3 consists of 13 residues. The V gene's germline CDR1 is KGHSH and CDR2 LQKENI. Between the trimmed V and J ends, which lost 6 bases and 0 bases, there was a span of 8 bases. The CDR3 reads CASSGSMNTEAFF. For the CDR3, the DNA is TGTGCCAGCTCTGGGAGCATGAACACTGAAGCTTTCTTT.

The CDR3 sequence: CASSFGLAGNNEQFF. CDR3 bases: TGTGCCAGCAGCTTCGGACTAGCGGGAAACAATGAGCAGTTCTTC. This chain uses TRBV5-8 with TRBJ2-1; TRBD2 agrees at 12 bases. The germline V gene encodes CDR1 SGHTS and CDR2 YDEGEE. Trimming cost V 2 bases and J 5 bases; bases outside gene matches: 2. The CDR3 is 15 residues long.